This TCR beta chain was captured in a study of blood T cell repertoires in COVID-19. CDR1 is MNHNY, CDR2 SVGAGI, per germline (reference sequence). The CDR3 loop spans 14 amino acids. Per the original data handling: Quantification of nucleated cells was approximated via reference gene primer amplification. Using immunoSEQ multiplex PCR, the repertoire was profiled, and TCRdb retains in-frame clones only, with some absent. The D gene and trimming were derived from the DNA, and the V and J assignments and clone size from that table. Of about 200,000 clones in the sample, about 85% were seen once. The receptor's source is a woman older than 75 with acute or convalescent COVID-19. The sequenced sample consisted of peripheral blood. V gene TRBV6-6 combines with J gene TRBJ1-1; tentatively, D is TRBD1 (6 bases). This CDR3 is CAGGQGLGGTEAFF. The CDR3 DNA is TGTGCAGGCGGGCAGGGGCTTGGAGGAACTGAAGCTTTCTTT.